A selection of T cell receptor beta chains follows, all from one sample in a study of blood T cell repertoires in COVID-19. TCRdb's copy holds only in-frame clones and misses some; the assay was immunoSEQ multiplex PCR. The repertoire holds 70,000 to 80,000 clones, with 75% to 95% as singletons. The sequenced sample was peripheral blood. The receptors were gathered from a woman aged 55 to 70 with active COVID-19. The conserved cysteine and the conserved F or W are not part of the CDR3 here. D genes are given only for firm matches.

cdr3_aa,d_call,v_call
ASRKSGTTYNEQF,-,TRBV27
ASSRYPPGQGPYEQY,TRBD1,TRBV3-1/TRBV3-2
ASSSDRGNEQF,TRBD1,TRBV5-1
ASTPGTSTDTQY,-,TRBV5-1
ASSPKPGLASTDTQY,TRBD2,TRBV18
AWNQGGNQPQH,TRBD1,TRBV30
AISERSGDSTDTQY,TRBD2,TRBV10-3
ASSFSGGNQPQH,-,TRBV7-8
AWSDWTSSGNTIY,-,TRBV30
ASSLRFRQSETQY,-,TRBV19